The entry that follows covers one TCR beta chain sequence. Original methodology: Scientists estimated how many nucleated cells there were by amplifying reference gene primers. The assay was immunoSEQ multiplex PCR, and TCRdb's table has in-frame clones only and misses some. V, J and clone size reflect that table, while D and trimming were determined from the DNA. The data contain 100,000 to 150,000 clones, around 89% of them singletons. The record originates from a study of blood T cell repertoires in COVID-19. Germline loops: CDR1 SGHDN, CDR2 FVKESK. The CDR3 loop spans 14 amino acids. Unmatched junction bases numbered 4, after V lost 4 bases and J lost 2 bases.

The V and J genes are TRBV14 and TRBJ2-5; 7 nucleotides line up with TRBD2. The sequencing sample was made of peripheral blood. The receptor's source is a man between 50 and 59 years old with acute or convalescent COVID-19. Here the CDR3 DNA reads TGTGCCAGCAGCCGTCTAGCGGCACAAGAGACCCAGTACTTC. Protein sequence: CASSRLAAQETQYF.